The source of this T cell receptor (beta chain) is a study of neoadjuvant anti-PD-1 for oral cavity cancer. Sample share makes this clone medium-sized. Germline lookup yields CDR1 WNHNN and CDR2 SYGVQD (reference sequence). The V end lost 2 bases, the J end lost 10 bases, and 12 bases lay between the germline ends. The CDR3 totals 13 residues. Data came from immunoSEQ multiplex PCR; TCRdb stores just in-frame clones and leaves some out. In the table there are about 15,000 clones, 36% of which are singletons. This sample's time point: after neoadjuvant nivolumab, at surgical resection. This sequence joins TRBV10-1 and TRBJ2-1; D is uncertain. The receptor was derived from a person aged 40-85 years with oral cavity squamous cell carcinoma. This material consisted of tumor tissue, taken after nivolumab (anti-PD-1) treatment. Here the CDR3 DNA reads TGCGCCAGCAGTGAGAATCAGCTGGGGGAGCAGTTCTTC. It translates to CASSENQLGEQFF.